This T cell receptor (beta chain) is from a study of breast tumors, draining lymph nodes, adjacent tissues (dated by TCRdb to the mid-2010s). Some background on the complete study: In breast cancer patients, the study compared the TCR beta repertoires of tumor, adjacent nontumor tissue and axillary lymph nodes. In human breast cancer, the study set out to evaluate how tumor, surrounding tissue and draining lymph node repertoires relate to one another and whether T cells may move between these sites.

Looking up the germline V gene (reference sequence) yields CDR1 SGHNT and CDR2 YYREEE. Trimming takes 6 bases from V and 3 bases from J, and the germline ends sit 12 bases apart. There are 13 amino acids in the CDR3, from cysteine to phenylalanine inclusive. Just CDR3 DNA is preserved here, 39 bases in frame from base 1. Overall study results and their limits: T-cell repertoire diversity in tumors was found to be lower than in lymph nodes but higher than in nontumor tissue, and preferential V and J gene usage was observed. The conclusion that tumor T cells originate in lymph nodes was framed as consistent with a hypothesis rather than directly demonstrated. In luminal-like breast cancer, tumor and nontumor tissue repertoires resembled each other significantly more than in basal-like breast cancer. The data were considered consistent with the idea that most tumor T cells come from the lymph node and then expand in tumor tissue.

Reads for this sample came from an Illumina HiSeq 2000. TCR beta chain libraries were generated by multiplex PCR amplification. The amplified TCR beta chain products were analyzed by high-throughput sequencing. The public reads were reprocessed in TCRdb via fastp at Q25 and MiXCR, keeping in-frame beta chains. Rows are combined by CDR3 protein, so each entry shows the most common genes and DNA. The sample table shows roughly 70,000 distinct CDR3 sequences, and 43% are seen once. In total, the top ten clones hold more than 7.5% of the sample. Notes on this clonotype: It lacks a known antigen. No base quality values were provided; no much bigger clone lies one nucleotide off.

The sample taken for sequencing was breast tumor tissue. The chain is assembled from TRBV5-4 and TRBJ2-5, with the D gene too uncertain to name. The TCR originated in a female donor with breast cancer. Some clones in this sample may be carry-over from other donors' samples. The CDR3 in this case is CASTVGREETQYF. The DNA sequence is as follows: TGTGCCAGCACAGTAGGCCGGGAAGAGACCCAGTACTTC.